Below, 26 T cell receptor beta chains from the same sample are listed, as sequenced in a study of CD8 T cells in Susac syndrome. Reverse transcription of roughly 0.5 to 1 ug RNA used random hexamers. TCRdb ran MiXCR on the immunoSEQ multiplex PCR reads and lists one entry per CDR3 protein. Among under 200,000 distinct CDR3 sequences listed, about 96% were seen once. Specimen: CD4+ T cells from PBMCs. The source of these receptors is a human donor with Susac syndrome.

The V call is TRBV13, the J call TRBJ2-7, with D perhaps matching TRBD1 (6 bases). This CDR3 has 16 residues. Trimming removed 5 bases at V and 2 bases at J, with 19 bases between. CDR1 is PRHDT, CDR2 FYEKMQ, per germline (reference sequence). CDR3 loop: CASSITGMGLTYEQYV. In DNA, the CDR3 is TGTGCCAGCAGCATAACAGGGATGGGTCTCACCTACGAGCAGTACGTC.

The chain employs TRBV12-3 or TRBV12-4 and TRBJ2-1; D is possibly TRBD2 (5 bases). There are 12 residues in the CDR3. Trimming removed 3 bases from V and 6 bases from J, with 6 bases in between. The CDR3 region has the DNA TGTGCCAGCAGTTTCCGGGGCAATGAGCAGTTCTTC. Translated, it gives CASSFRGNEQFF.

CDR3 coding DNA: TGTGCCAGCAGCGGATCGGGCCCCTGGGAGACCCAGTACTTC. Residues: CASSGSGPWETQYF. The chain links TRBV9 to TRBJ2-5; D is ambiguous. Trimming left V 3 bases short and J 5 bases short, with 14 bases between. The CDR3 is made up of 14 amino acids. CDR1 SGDLS and CDR2 YYNGEE come from the germline V gene.

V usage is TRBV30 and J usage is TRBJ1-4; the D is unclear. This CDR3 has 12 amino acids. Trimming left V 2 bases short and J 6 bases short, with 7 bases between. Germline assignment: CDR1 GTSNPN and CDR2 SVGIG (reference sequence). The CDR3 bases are TGTGCCTGGAGTCATAACGATGAAAAACTGTTTTTT. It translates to CAWSHNDEKLFF.

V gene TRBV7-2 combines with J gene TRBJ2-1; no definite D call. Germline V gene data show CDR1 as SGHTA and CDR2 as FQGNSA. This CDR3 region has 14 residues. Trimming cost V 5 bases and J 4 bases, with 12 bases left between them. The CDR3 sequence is CASSARLAYNEQFF. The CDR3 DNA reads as TGTGCCAGCAGCGCCAGGTTAGCTTACAATGAGCAGTTCTTC.

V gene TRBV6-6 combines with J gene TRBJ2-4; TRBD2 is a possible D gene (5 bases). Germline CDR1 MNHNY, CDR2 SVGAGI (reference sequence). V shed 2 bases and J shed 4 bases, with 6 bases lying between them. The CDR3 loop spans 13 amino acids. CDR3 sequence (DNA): TGTGCCAGCAGTTACACGGGAAAAAACATTCAGTACTTC. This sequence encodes CASSYTGKNIQYF.

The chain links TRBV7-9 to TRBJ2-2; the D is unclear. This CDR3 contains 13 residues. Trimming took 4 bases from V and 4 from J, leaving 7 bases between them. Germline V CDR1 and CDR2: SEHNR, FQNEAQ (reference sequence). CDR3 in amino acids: CASSSAGTGELFF. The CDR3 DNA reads TGTGCCAGCAGCTCGGCCGGCACCGGGGAGCTGTTTTTT. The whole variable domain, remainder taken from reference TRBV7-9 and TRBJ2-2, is DTGVSQNPRHKITKRGQNVTFRCDPISEHNRLYWYRQTLGQGPEFLTYFQNEAQLEKSRLLSDRFSAERPKGSFSTLEIQRTEQGDSAMYLCASSSAGTGELFFGEGSRLTVL.

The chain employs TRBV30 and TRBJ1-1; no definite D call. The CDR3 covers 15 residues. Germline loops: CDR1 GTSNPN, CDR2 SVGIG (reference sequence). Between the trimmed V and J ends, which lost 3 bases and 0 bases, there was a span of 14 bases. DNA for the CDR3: TGTGCCTGGAGCCCTCCGGGTACGCTGAACACTGAAGCTTTCTTT. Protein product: CAWSPPGTLNTEAFF.

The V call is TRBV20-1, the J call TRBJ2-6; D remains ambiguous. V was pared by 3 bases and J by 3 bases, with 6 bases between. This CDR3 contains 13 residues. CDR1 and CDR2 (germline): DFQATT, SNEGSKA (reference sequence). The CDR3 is CSARGGGANVLTF. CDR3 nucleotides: TGCAGTGCTAGGGGCGGTGGGGCCAACGTCCTGACTTTC.

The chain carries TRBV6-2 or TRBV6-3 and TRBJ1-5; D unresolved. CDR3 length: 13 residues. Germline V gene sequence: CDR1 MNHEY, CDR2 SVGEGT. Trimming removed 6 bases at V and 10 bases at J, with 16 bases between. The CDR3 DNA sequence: TGTGCCAGCAGCTGGACGCTTTACGAACCCCAGCATTTT. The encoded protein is CASSWTLYEPQHF.

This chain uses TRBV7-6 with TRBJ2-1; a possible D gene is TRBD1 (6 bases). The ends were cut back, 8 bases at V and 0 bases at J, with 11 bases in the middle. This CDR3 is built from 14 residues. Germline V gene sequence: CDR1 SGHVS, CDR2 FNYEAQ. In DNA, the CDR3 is TGTGCCAGCGGCGGACAGAGCTCCTACAATGAGCAGTTCTTC. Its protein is CASGGQSSYNEQFF.

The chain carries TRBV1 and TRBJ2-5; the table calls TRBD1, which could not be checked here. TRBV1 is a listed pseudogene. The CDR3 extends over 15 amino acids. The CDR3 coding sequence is TGCACCAGCAGCGGACGACGGGGCAGAAAAGAGACCCAGTACTTC. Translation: CTSSGRRGRKETQYF.

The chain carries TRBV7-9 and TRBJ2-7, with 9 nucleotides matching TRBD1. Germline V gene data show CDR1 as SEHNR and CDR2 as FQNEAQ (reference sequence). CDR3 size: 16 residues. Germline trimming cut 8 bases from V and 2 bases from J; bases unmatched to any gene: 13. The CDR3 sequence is CASSLPGDRAAYEQYF. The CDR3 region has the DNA TGTGCCAGCTCCCTCCCAGGGGACAGGGCAGCCTACGAGCAGTACTTC.

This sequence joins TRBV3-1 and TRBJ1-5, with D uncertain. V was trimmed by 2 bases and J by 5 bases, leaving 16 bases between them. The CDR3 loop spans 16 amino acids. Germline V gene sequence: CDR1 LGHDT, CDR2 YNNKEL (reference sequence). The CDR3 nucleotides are TGTGCCAGCAGCCAATCCCGGGCAGGCAGCGATCAGCCCCAGCATTTT. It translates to CASSQSRAGSDQPQHF.

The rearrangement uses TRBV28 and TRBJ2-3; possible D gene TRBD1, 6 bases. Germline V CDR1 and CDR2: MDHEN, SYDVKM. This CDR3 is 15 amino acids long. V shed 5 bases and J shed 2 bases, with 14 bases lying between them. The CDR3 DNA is TGTGCCAGCAGTATCATCCAGGGGAACACAGATACGCAGTATTTT. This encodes CASSIIQGNTDTQYF.

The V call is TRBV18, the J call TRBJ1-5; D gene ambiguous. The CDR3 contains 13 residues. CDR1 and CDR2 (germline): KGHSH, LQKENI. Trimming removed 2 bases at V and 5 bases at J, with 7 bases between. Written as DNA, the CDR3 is TGTGCCAGCTCACCAACTGCCGATCAGCCCCAGCATTTT. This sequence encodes CASSPTADQPQHF.

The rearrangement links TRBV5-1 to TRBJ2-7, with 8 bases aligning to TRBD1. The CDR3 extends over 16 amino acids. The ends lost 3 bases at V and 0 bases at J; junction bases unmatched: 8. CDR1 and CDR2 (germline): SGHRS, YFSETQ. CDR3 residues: CASSSSGQASSYEQYV. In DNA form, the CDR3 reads TGCGCCAGCAGCTCGTCGGGACAGGCCAGCTCCTACGAGCAGTACGTC.

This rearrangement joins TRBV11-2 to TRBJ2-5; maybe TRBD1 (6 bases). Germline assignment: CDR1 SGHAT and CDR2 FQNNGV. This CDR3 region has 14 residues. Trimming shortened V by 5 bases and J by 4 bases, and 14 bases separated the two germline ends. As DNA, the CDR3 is TGTGCCAGCAGCGCCGACAGGTCGGCAGAGACCCAGTACTTC. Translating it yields CASSADRSAETQYF.

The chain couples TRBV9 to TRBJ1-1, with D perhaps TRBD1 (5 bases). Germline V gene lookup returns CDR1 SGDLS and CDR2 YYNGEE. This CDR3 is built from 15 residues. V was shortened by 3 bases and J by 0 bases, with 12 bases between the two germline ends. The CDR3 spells CASSGTGRMNTEAFF. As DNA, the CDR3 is TGTGCCAGCAGCGGGACGGGACGGATGAACACTGAAGCTTTCTTT.

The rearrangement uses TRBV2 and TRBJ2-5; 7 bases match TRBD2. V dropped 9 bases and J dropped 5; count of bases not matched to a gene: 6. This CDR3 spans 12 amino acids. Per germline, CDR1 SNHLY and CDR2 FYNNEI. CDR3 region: CASSGLGETQYF. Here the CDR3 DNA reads TGTGCCAGTAGCGGGTTAGGGGAGACCCAGTACTTC.

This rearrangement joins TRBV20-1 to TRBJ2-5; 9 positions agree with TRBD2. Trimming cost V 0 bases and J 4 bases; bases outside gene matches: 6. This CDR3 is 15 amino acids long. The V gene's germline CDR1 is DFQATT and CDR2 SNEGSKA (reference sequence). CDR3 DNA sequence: TGCAGTGCTAGAGATGGGACTAGCTGGCGAGAGACCCAGTACTTC. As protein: CSARDGTSWRETQYF.

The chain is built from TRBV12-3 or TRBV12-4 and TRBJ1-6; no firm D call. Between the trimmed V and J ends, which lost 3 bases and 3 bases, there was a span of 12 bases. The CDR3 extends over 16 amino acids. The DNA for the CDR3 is TGTGCCAGCAGTTTGCCGACTAGGAACTATAATTCACCCCTCCACTTT. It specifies CASSLPTRNYNSPLHF.

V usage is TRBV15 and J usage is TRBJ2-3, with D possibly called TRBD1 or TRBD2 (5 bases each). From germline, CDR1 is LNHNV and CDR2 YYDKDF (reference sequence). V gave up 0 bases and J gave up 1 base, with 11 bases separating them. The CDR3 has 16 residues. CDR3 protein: CATSRDSGTGTDTQYF. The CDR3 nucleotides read TGTGCCACCAGCAGAGACTCCGGGACGGGCACAGATACGCAGTATTTT.

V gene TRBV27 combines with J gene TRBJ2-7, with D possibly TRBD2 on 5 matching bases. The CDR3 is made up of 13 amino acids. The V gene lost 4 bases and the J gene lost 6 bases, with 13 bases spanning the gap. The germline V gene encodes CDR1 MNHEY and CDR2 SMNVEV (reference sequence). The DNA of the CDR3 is TGTGCCAGCAGTTCCGCCCGACGGGGCGAGCAGTACTTC. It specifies CASSSARRGEQYF.

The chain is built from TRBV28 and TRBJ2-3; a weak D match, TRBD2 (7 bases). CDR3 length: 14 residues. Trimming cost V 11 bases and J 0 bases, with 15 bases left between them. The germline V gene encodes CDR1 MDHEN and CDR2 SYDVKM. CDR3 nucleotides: TGTGCCTCCGGGGGGCGGGCAAGCACAGATACGCAGTATTTT. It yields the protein CASGGRASTDTQYF.

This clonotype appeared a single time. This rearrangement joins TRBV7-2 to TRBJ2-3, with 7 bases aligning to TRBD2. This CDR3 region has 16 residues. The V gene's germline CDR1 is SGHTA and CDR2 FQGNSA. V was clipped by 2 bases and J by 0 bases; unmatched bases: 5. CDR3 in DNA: TGTGCCAGCAGCTTACGGGAGGCAGGTAGCACAGATACGCAGTATTTT. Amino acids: CASSLREAGSTDTQYF.